This TCR beta chain was profiled in a study of CD8 T cells in ankylosing spondylitis. This CDR3 has 14 amino acids. The V and J ends lost 3 bases and 3 bases, in that order; junction bases with no gene match: 8. The germline V gene encodes CDR1 DFQATT and CDR2 SNEGSKA (reference sequence). It was by quantitative 5'-RACE with molecular barcodes that TCR beta libraries were made. TCRdb itself ran the 5' RACE reads through MiXCR, one entry per CDR3 protein. Among just over 350,000 distinct CDR3 sequences listed, roughly 22% were seen once. Input material: blood, either unsorted or a sorted T cell fraction (not recorded which). The sequence was collected from a male donor with ankylosing spondylitis or in good health (not recorded which). The chain is built from TRBV20-1 and TRBJ2-7, with 7 positions matching TRBD1. DNA of the CDR3: TGCAGTGCTAGGTCCGACAGGGCAGGCTACGAGCAGTACTTC. The encoded protein is CSARSDRAGYEQYF.